The 22 T cell receptor beta chains below were found in one sample sequenced in a study of cytomegalovirus exposure and HLA in healthy donors. Amplification used 60 Vbeta primers and 13 Jbeta primers. Profiling relied on immunoSEQ multiplex PCR, and the TCRdb table lists in-frame clones only, not all of them. The sample yields about 140,000 clones, roughly 70% seen once. Sequencing was performed on PBMCs. These receptors came from a man aged 30 to 45 in good health and CMV-seronegative.

This rearrangement joins TRBV5-4 to TRBJ2-5, with 7 bases fitting TRBD1. CDR3 length: 14 amino acids. V shed 2 bases, J shed 4 bases, and the junction held 5 bases outside the gene matches. Germline-derived CDR1 and CDR2 are SGHNT and YYREEE (reference sequence). The CDR3: CASSLDRAPETQYF. The CDR3, as DNA: TGTGCCAGCAGCTTAGACAGGGCCCCAGAGACCCAGTACTTC.

This clone has only a few counts. V gene TRBV28 combines with J gene TRBJ2-1; D possibly corresponds to TRBD2 (5 bases). This CDR3 contains 13 residues. Trimming stripped 2 bases from V and 4 bases from J, with 6 bases between. CDR1 and CDR2 (germline): MDHEN, SYDVKM. The DNA of the CDR3 is TGTGCCAGCAGTTTAGGCGGGTACAATGAGCAGTTCTTC. Amino acids: CASSLGGYNEQFF. Complete variable domain (other parts from reference TRBV28 and TRBJ2-1): DVKVTQSSRYLVKRTGEKVFLECVQDMDHENMFWYRQDPGLGLRLIYFSYDVKMKEKGDIPEGYSVSREKKERFSLILESASTNQTSMYLCASSLGGYNEQFFGPGTRLTVL.

As for this clone: At one of its ends the junction is not consistent with the germline gene, which may arise from a read error. The CDR3 coding sequence is TGTGCCAGCAGCTTTACAGGGTGGAATTCACCCCTCCACTTT. Protein sequence: CASSFTGWNSPLHF. This chain links TRBV5-1 with TRBJ1-6, with D maybe TRBD1 (6 bases). CDR1 and CDR2 from the germline V gene are SGHRS and YFSETQ. The CDR3 is made up of 14 amino acids. Full variable domain (missing parts from reference TRBV5-1 and TRBJ1-6): KAGVTQTPRYLIKTRGQQVTLSCSPISGHRSVSWYQQTPGQGLQFLFEYFSETQRNKGNFPGRFSGRQFSNSRSEMNVSTLELGDSALYLCASSFTGWNSPLHFGNGTRLTVT.

The CDR3: CASSPTGISGYTF. The CDR3 DNA sequence: TGTGCCAGCAGCCCCACAGGGATCTCCGGCTACACCTTC. J is TRBJ1-2 and V is TRBV27, with TRBD1 as a possible D gene (6 bases). The CDR3 totals 13 residues. Germline V gene lookup returns CDR1 MNHEY and CDR2 SMNVEV (reference sequence). The V and J ends lost 6 bases and 8 bases respectively, with 16 bases between them.

J is TRBJ2-3 and V is TRBV4-2; 9 nucleotides agree with TRBD2. The ends lost 4 bases at V and 2 bases at J; junction bases unmatched: 10. Germline V CDR1 and CDR2: LGHNA, YNFKEQ. The CDR3 spans 17 residues. CDR3 in DNA: TGTGCCAGCAGCCTTTACACCGCGGGAGGGAACACAGATACGCAGTATTTT. Translation gives CASSLYTAGGNTDTQYF.

The CDR3 DNA is TGTGCCAGCAGTGTTTCGCGAACCGGGAGCTTCTTC. Its translation: CASSVSRTGSFF. The chain carries TRBV6-1 and TRBJ2-1, with D perhaps matching TRBD2 (6 bases). Trimming stripped 4 bases from V and 16 bases from J, with 17 bases between. The CDR3 has 12 residues. CDR1 and CDR2 (germline): MNHNS, SASEGT.

The rearrangement uses TRBV5-1 and TRBJ2-7; 8 nucleotides match TRBD1. V was pared by 1 base and J by 3 bases, with 3 bases of the junction left unmatched. CDR1 is SGHRS and CDR2 is YFSETQ in the germline V gene. The CDR3 loop spans 14 amino acids. This CDR3 is CASSLQGASYEQYF. CDR3 in DNA: TGCGCCAGCAGCTTGCAGGGGGCAAGCTACGAGCAGTACTTC.

This clone was picked up a small number of times. V usage is TRBV18 and J usage is TRBJ1-4; D possibly corresponds to TRBD1 (5 bases). Between the trimmed V and J ends, which lost 3 bases and 7 bases, there was a span of 15 bases. The CDR3 length is 15 residues. Per germline, CDR1 KGHSH and CDR2 LQKENI. CDR3 amino acids: CASSPQGEYGEKLFF. The CDR3 region has the DNA TGTGCCAGCTCACCCCAGGGTGAATACGGTGAAAAACTGTTTTTT.

The rearrangement uses TRBV27 and TRBJ1-1; D possibly corresponds to TRBD1 (5 bases). Per the germline V gene, CDR1 is MNHEY and CDR2 is SMNVEV (reference sequence). CDR3 length: 13 residues. Trimming shortened V by 6 bases and J by 3 bases, and 11 bases separated the two germline ends. Written as DNA, the CDR3 is TGTGCCAGCAGGTCTTGGGGGGACACTGAAGCTTTCTTT. Translation: CASRSWGDTEAFF.

V and J are TRBV2 and TRBJ2-3; 13 bases agree with TRBD2. The CDR3 has 15 residues. The V gene end was trimmed by 6 bases and the J gene end by 2 bases; junction bases not matched to a gene: 2. Germline loops: CDR1 SNHLY, CDR2 FYNNEI. For the CDR3, the DNA is TGTGCCAGCAGCGGACTAGCGGGGGCCACAGATACGCAGTATTTT. Its protein product is CASSGLAGATDTQYF.

This rearrangement joins TRBV28 to TRBJ2-7; a possible D gene is TRBD1 (5 bases). This CDR3 has 15 amino acids. CDR1 and CDR2 (germline): MDHEN, SYDVKM. Trimming took 4 bases from V and 2 from J, leaving 15 bases between them. CDR3 DNA: TGTGCCAGCAGTTCCCCCCGGCCAGGGACCTACGAGCAGTACTTC. This encodes CASSSPRPGTYEQYF.

This chain links TRBV28 with TRBJ1-1; D uncertain. Germline V lookup: CDR1 MDHEN, CDR2 SYDVKM. The CDR3 consists of 13 residues. V lost 5 bases to trimming and J lost 5 bases, with 12 bases between them. CDR3 loop: CASSPAPVTEAFF. CDR3 DNA sequence: TGTGCCAGCAGTCCCGCCCCGGTAACTGAAGCTTTCTTT.

This clone has just one count. Other DNA sequences within the sample encode an identical CDR3. The chain links TRBV6-5 to TRBJ1-2; 8 nucleotides match TRBD1. CDR1 MNHEY and CDR2 SVGAGI come from the germline V gene. V was clipped by 5 bases and J by 5 bases; unmatched bases: 1. This CDR3 is 12 amino acids long. This CDR3 reads CASSGQGYGYTF. In nucleotides, the CDR3 is TGTGCCAGCAGTGGACAGGGTTATGGCTACACCTTC.

This chain joins TRBV5-1 and TRBJ2-2, with 7 nucleotides matching TRBD1. J lost 6 bases, V lost 6 bases, and 2 bases had no gene match. There are 12 residues in the CDR3. Germline CDR1 is SGHRS and CDR2 is YFSETQ. CDR3 coding DNA: TGCGCCAGCACTGACAGGGCCGGGGAGCTGTTTTTT. As protein: CASTDRAGELFF.

CDR3 nucleotide sequence: TGTGCCAGCAGCCCAAGCGGGACGAGCACAGATACGCAGTATTTT. Translating gives CASSPSGTSTDTQYF. The chain recombines TRBV7-9 with TRBJ2-3; 7 nucleotides match TRBD2. CDR1 and CDR2 from the germline V gene are SEHNR and FQNEAQ (reference sequence). J was trimmed by 0 bases and V by 5 bases; bases with no gene match: 5. CDR3 length equals 15 residues.

The genes are TRBV9 and TRBJ1-2; a weak D match, TRBD1 (5 bases). CDR3 length equals 13 residues. The germline CDR1 and CDR2 sequences are SGDLS and YYNGEE. Trimming took off 0 bases at V and 8 bases at J, with 11 bases between the two ends. This CDR3 reads CASSVGGVEGYTF. CDR3 sequence (DNA): TGTGCCAGCAGCGTAGGGGGGGTAGAAGGCTACACCTTC.

The chain joins TRBV30 to TRBJ1-3; D uncertain. The CDR3 sequence is 13 residues long. The V gene lost 5 bases and the J gene lost 0 bases, with 8 bases spanning the gap. CDR1 GTSNPN and CDR2 SVGIG come from the germline V gene (reference sequence). This chain's CDR3 is CAWARDSGNTIYF. CDR3 sequence (DNA): TGTGCCTGGGCCCGGGACTCTGGAAACACCATATATTTT.

The chain employs TRBV28 and TRBJ1-2, with D tentatively TRBD1 (6 bases). Germline CDR1 is MDHEN and CDR2 is SYDVKM. The V and J ends lost 8 bases and 6 bases respectively, with 16 bases between them. The CDR3 is 13 amino acids. CDR3 coding DNA: TGTGCCAGCGGTACAGGGTACCGGGATGGCTACACCTTC. Residues: CASGTGYRDGYTF.

This sequence joins TRBV7-2 and TRBJ1-2; 7 nucleotides agree with TRBD1. The germline V gene encodes CDR1 SGHTA and CDR2 FQGNSA. This CDR3 has 16 residues. Trimming at V came to 2 bases and at J to 1 base, leaving 7 bases not matched to a gene. This CDR3 reads CASSLRYRGNNYGYTF. The CDR3 bases are TGTGCCAGCAGCTTAAGGTACAGGGGTAATAACTATGGCTACACCTTC.

The rearrangement joins TRBV6-5 to TRBJ2-5; D is perhaps TRBD1 (6 bases). Germline CDR1 reads MNHEY; CDR2 reads SVGAGI. Trimming pared 0 bases from V and 6 bases from J, leaving 11 bases between. The CDR3 has 14 residues. CDR3 residues: CASSYSVQGKTQYF. DNA of the CDR3: TGTGCCAGCAGTTACTCAGTACAGGGAAAGACCCAGTACTTC.

J is TRBJ2-2 and V is TRBV5-1; D gene unclear. CDR3 length equals 14 residues. The V end was cut by 0 bases, the J end by 4 bases, with 7 bases between. Germline CDR1 and CDR2: SGHRS and YFSETQ. This CDR3 reads CASSLVSRTGELFF. For the CDR3, the DNA is TGCGCCAGCAGCTTGGTTTCGCGCACCGGGGAGCTGTTTTTT.

In this sample, this clone turned up a few times. CDR3 DNA: TGTGCCAGCAGCGCCCAGGGGGCGGGCACCGGGGAGCTGTTTTTT. This translates into CASSAQGAGTGELFF. This rearrangement joins TRBV9 to TRBJ2-2; TRBD1 matches 8 bases. Unmatched junction bases numbered 5, after V lost 3 bases and J lost 4 bases. This CDR3 spans 15 amino acids. The germline gives CDR1 SGDLS, CDR2 YYNGEE.